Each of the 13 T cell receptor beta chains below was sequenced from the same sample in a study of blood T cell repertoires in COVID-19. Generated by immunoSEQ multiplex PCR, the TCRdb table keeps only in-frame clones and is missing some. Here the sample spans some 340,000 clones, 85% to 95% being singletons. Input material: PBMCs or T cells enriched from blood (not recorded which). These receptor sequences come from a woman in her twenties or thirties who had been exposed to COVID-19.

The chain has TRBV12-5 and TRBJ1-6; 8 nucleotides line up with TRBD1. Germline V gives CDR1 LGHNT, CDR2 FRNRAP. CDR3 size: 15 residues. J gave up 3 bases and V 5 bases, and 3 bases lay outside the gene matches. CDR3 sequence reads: CASGLDRGYNSPLHF. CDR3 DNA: TGTGCTAGTGGTCTAGACAGGGGCTATAATTCACCCCTCCACTTT.

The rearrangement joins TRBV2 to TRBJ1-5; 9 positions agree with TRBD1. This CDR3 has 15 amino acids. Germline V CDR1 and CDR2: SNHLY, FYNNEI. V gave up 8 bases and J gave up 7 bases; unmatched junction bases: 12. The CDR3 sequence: CASRRDRDDSQPQHF. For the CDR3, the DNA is TGTGCCAGCCGACGGGACAGGGATGATTCCCAGCCCCAGCATTTT.

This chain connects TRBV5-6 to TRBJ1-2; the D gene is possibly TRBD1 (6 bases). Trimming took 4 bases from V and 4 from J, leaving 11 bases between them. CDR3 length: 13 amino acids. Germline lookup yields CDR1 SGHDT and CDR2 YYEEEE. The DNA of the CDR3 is TGTGCCAGCAGCCGACAGGACAGCTATGGCTACACCTTC. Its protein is CASSRQDSYGYTF.

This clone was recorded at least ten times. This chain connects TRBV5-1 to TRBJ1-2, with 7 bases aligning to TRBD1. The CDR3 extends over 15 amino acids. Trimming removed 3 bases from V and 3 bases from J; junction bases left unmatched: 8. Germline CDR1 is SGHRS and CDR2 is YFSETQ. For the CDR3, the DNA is TGCGCCAGCAGCTGGGACAGCAGCACTTACTATGGCTACACCTTC. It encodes CASSWDSSTYYGYTF.

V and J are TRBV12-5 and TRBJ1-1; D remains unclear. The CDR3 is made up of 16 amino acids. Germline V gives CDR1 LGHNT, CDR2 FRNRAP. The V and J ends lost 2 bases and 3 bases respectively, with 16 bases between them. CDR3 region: CASGLLREDGDTEAFF. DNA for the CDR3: TGTGCTAGTGGTTTGCTGAGGGAAGACGGGGACACTGAAGCTTTCTTT.

Written as DNA, the CDR3 is TGTGCCAGCAGCACGACGGGACAGATCAACACTGAAGCTTTCTTT. This encodes CASSTTGQINTEAFF. The chain combines TRBV7-3 with TRBJ1-1; the match to TRBD1 covers 7 bases. The junction had 8 bases not matched to a gene; V was cut back by 5 bases and J by 2 bases. CDR3 length: 15 residues. The germline CDR1 and CDR2 sequences are SGHTA and FQGTGA.

CDR3 protein: CASSQVGGGSPLHF. CDR3 coding DNA: TGTGCCAGCAGCCAAGTAGGGGGCGGTTCACCCCTCCACTTT. This chain uses TRBV3-1 (or the pseudogene TRBV3-2) with TRBJ1-6; TRBD1 agrees at 7 bases. Germline V gene sequence: CDR1 LGHDT, CDR2 YNNKEL (reference sequence). This CDR3 has 14 amino acids. V shed 1 base, J shed 9 bases, and the junction held 3 bases outside the gene matches.

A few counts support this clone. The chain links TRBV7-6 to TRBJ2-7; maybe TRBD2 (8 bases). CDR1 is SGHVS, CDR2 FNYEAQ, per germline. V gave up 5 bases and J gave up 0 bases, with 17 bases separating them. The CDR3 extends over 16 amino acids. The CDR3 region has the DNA TGTGCCAGCAGCCGTAGCGGGACAGCGGACTCCTACGAGCAGTACTTC. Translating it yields CASSRSGTADSYEQYF.

CDR3 amino acids: CASSTTTSGESSYNEQFF. CDR3 nucleotide sequence: TGTGCCAGCAGTACTACAACTAGCGGCGAGAGCTCCTACAATGAGCAGTTCTTC. V usage is TRBV2 and J usage is TRBJ2-1; TRBD2 agrees at 8 bases. The CDR3 is 18 amino acids. The J segment lost 0 bases and the V segment lost 5 bases, leaving 12 bases of the junction unmatched. Per the germline V gene, CDR1 is SNHLY and CDR2 is FYNNEI.

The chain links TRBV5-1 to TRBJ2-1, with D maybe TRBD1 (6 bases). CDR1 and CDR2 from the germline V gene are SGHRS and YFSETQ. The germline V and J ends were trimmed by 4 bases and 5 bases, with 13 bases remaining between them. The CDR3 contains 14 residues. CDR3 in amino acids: CASSRSRTDNEQFF. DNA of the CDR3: TGCGCCAGCAGCCGATCTCGGACAGACAATGAGCAGTTCTTC.

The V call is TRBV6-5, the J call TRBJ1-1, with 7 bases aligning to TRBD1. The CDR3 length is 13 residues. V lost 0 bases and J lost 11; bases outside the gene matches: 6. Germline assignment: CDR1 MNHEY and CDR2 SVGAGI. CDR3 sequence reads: CASSYSTGLGAFF. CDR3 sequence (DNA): TGTGCCAGCAGTTACTCGACAGGGTTGGGTGCTTTCTTT.

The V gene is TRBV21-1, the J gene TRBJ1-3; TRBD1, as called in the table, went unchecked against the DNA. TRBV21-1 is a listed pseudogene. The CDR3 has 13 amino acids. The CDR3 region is CASDSPSGNTIYF. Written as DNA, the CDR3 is TGTGCCAGCGACAGCCCCTCTGGAAACACCATATATTTT.

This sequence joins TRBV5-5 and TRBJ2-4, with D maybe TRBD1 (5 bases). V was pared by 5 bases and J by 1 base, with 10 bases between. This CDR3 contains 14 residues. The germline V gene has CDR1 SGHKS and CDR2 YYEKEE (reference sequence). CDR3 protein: CASRAGRAKNIQYF. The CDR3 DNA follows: TGTGCCAGCAGGGCAGGGCGGGCCAAAAACATTCAGTACTTC.